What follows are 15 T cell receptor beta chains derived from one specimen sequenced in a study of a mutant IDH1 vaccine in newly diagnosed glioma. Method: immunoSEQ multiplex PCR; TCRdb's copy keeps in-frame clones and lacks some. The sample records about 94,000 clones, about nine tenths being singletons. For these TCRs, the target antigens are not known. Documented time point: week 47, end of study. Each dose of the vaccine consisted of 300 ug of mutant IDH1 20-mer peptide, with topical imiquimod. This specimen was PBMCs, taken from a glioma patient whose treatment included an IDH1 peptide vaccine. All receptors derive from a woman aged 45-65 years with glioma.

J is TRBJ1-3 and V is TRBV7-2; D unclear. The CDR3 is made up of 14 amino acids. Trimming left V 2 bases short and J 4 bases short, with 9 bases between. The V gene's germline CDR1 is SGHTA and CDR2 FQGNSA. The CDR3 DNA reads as TGTGCCAGCAGCTTACGGGGTTGGGGAAACACCATATATTTT. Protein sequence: CASSLRGWGNTIYF. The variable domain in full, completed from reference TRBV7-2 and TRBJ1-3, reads GAGVSQSPSNKVTEKGKDVELRCDPISGHTALYWYRQSLGQGLEFLIYFQGNSAPDKSGLPSDRFSAERTGGSVSTLTIQRTQQEDSAVYLCASSLRGWGNTIYFGEGSWLTVV.

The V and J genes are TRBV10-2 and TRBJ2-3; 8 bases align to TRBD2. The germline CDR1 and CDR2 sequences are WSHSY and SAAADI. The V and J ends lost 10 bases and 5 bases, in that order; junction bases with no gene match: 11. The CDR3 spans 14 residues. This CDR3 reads CATLLAGSVDTQYF. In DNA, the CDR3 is TGCGCCACCCTCTTAGCGGGATCGGTAGATACGCAGTATTTT.

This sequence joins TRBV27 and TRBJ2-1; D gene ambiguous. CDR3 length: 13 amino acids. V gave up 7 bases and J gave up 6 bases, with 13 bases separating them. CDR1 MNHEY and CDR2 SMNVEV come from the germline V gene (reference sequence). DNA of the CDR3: TGTGCCAGCACAGCGTGGACGAGCAATGAGCAGTTCTTC. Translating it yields CASTAWTSNEQFF.

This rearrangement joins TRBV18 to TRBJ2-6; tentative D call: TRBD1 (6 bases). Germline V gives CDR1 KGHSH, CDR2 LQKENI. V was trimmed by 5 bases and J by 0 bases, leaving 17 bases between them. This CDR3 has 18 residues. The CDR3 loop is CASSAKQGSSSGANVLTF. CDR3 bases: TGTGCCAGCTCAGCTAAACAGGGATCCTCCTCTGGGGCCAACGTCCTGACTTTC.

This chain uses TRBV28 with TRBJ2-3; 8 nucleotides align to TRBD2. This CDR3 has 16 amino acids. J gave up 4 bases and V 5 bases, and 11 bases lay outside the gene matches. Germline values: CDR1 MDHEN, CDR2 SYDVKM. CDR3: CASSGPLSGGPDTQYF. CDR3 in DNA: TGTGCCAGCAGTGGTCCTCTATCGGGAGGGCCAGATACGCAGTATTTT.

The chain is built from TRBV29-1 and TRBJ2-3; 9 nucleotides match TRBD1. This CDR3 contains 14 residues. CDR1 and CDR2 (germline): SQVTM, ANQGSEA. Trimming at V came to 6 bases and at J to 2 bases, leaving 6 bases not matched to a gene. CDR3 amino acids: CSVRTGVFTDTQYF. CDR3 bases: TGCAGCGTCAGGACAGGGGTATTCACAGATACGCAGTATTTT.

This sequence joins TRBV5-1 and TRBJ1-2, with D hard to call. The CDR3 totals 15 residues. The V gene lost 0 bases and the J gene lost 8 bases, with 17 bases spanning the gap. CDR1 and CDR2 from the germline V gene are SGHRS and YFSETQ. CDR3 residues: CASSLDLTLLGGYTF. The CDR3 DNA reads TGCGCCAGCAGCTTGGACCTTACACTACTCGGGGGCTACACCTTC.

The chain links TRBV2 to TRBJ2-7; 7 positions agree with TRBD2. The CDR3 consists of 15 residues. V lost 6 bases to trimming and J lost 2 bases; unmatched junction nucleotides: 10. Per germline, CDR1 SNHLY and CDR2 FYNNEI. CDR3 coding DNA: TGTGCCAGCAGGGACGGGGTACTAGCGACCTACGAGCAGTACTTC. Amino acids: CASRDGVLATYEQYF.

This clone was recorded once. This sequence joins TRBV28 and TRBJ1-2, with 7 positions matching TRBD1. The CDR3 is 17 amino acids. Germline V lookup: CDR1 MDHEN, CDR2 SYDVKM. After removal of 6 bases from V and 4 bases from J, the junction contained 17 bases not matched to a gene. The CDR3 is CASRSRTGSTRGYGYTF. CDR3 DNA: TGTGCCAGCAGATCCAGGACAGGCTCAACGAGGGGCTATGGCTACACCTTC.

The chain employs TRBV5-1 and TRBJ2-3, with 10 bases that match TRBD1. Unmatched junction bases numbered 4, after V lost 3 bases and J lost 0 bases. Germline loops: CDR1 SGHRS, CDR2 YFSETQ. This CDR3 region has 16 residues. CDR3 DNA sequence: TGCGCCAGCAGCTCGACAGGGGGCGTAAGCACAGATACGCAGTATTTT. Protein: CASSSTGGVSTDTQYF.

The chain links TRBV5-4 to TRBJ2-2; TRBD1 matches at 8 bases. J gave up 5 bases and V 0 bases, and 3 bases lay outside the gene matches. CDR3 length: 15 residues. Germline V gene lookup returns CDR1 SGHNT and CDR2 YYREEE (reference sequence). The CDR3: CASSLEGTGTGELFF. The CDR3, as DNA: TGTGCCAGCAGCTTGGAAGGGACAGGAACCGGGGAGCTGTTTTTT.

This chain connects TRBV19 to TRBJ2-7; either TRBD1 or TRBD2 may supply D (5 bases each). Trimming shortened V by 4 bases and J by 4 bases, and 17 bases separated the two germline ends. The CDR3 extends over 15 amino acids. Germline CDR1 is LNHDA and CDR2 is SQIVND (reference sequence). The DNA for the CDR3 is TGTGCCAGTAGTAAAAAAGGGGACCTGGGATACGAGCAGTACTTC. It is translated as CASSKKGDLGYEQYF.

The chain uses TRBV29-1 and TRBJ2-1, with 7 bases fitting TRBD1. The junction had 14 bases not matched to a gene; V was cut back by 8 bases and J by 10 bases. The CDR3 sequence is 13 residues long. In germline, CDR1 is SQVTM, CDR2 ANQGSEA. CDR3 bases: TGCAGCATAACGGGACAGCAAAATGTGGAGCAGTTCTTC. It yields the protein CSITGQQNVEQFF.

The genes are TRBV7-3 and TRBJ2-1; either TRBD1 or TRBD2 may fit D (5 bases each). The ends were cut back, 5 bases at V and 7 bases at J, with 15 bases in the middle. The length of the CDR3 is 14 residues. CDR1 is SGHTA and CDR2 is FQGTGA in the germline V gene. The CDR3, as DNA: TGTGCCAGCAGCAGACCCGGGACGGAAAATGAGCAGTTCTTC. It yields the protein CASSRPGTENEQFF.

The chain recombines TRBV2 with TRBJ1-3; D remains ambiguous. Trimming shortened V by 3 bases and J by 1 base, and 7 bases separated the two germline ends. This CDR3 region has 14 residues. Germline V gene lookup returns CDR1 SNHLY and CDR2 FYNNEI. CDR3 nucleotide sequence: TGTGCCAGCAGTGAGTACGGATCTGGAAACACCATATATTTT. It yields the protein CASSEYGSGNTIYF.